The present T cell receptor (beta chain) was sequenced within a study of response to subunit inactivated influenza vaccine. Notes on the study in general: There was a suggestion from the authors that each seasonal influenza vaccination recruits few new T cells.

There are 12 residues in the CDR3. V was shortened by 6 bases and J by 5 bases, with 13 bases between the two germline ends. Germline V gene data show CDR1 as DFQATT and CDR2 as SNEGSKA (reference sequence). TCRdb analysed the RT-PCR reads with MiXCR anew, one entry per CDR3 protein. The sample holds approximately 700,000 distinct CDR3 sequences, approximately 15% seen once. On this clonotype itself: Its antigen is still unknown.

The chain couples TRBV20-1 to TRBJ2-5; either TRBD1 or TRBD2 may fit D (6 bases each). This TCR came from a man between 50 and 59 years old who received an inactivated influenza vaccine. The specimen was PBMCs from blood, collected 14 to 15 days before vaccination. In DNA, the CDR3 is TGCAGTGCGTTCGGAGGGGGGGAGACCCAGTACTTC. Amino acid sequence: CSAFGGGETQYF.